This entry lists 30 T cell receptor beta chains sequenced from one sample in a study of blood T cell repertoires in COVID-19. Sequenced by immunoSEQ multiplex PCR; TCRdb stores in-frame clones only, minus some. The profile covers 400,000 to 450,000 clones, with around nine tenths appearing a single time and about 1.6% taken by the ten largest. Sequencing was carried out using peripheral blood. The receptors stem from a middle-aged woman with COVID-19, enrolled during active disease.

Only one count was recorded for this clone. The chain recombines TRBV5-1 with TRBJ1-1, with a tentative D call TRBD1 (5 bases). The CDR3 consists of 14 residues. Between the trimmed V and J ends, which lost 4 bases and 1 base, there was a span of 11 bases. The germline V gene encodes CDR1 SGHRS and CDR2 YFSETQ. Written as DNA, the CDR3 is TGCGCCAGCAGCGCGGTGGGGGGGAACACTGAAGCTTTCTTT. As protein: CASSAVGGNTEAFF. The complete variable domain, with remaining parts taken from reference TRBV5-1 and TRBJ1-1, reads KAGVTQTPRYLIKTRGQQVTLSCSPISGHRSVSWYQQTPGQGLQFLFEYFSETQRNKGNFPGRFSGRQFSNSRSEMNVSTLELGDSALYLCASSAVGGNTEAFFGQGTRLTVV.

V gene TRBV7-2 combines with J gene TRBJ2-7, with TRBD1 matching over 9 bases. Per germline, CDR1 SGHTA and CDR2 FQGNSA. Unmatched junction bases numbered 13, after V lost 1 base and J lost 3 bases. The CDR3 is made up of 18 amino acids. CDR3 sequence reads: CASSLEGTGIKIYYEQYF. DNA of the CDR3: TGTGCCAGCAGCTTAGAAGGGACAGGGATAAAAATTTACTACGAGCAGTACTTC.

The CDR3 nucleotides read TGTGCCAGCAGCCGAGGGACAGGGGTAAATGAGCAGTTCTTC. This translates into CASSRGTGVNEQFF. The rearrangement links TRBV5-8 to TRBJ2-1, with 10 bases fitting TRBD1. CDR1 is SGHTS, CDR2 YDEGEE, per germline. Unmatched junction bases numbered 5, after V lost 4 bases and J lost 7 bases. This CDR3 contains 14 residues.

The CDR3 DNA reads TGCGCCAGCAGCTCGGGGACAGCTAGCACAGATACGCAGTATTTT. It codes for CASSSGTASTDTQYF. The chain is built from TRBV5-1 and TRBJ2-3; TRBD1 agrees at 7 bases. The CDR3 consists of 15 residues. Germline V gives CDR1 SGHRS, CDR2 YFSETQ. V gave up 3 bases and J gave up 0 bases; unmatched junction bases: 4.

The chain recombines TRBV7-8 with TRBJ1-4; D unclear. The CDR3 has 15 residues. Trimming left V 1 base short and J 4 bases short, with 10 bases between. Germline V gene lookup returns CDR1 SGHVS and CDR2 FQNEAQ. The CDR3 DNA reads TGTGCCAGCAGCTTAGGCATACTATTTAATGAAAAACTGTTTTTT. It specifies CASSLGILFNEKLFF.

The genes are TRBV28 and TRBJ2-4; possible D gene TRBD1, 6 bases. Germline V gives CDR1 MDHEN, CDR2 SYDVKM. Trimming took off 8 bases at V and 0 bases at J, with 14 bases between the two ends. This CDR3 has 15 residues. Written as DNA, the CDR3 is TGTGCCAGCCTTCCGACAGGCCTAGCCAAAAACATTCAGTACTTC. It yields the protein CASLPTGLAKNIQYF.

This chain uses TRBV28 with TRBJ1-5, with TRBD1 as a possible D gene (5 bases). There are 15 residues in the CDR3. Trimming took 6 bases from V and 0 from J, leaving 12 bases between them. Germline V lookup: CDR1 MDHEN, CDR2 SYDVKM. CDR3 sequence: CASRYQGNSNQPQHF. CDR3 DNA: TGTGCCAGCAGGTACCAGGGAAATAGCAATCAGCCCCAGCATTTT.

DNA for the CDR3: TGTGCTAGTGGTGTGGACAGGGAATGGATCACTGAAGCTTTCTTT. It specifies CASGVDREWITEAFF. The chain combines TRBV12-5 with TRBJ1-1, with 8 nucleotides matching TRBD1. CDR1 and CDR2 from the germline V gene are LGHNT and FRNRAP. This CDR3 region has 15 residues. Germline trimming cut 5 bases from V and 4 bases from J; bases unmatched to any gene: 9.

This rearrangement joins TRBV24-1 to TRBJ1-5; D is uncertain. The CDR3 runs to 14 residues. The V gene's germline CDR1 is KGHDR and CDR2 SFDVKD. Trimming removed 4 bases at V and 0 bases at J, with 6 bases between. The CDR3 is CATSDQNSNQPQHF. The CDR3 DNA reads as TGTGCCACCAGTGACCAGAATAGCAATCAGCCCCAGCATTTT.

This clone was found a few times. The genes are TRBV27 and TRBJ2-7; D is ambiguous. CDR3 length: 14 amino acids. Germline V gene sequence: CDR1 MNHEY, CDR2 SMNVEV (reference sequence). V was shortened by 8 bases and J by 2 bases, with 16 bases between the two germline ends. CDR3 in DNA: TGTGCCAGCCGCCCGGCAGGAATCCCCTACGAGCAGTACTTC. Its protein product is CASRPAGIPYEQYF.

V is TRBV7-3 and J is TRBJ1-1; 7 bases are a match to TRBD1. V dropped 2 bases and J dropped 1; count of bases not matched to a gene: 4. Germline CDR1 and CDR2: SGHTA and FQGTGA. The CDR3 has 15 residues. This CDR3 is CASSLGGGPNTEAFF. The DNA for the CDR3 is TGTGCCAGCAGCTTAGGAGGGGGCCCGAACACTGAAGCTTTCTTT.

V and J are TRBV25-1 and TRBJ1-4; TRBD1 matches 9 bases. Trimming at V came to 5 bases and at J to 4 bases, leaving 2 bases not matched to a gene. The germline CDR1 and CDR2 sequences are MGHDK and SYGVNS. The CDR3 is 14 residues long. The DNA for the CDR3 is TGTGCCAGCAGTCTGACAGGGGGTAATGAAAAACTGTTTTTT. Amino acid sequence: CASSLTGGNEKLFF.

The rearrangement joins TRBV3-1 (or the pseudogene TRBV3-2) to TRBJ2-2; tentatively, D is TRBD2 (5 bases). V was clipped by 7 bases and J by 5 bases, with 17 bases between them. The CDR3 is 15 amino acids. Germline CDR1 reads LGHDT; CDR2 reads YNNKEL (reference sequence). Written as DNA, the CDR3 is TGTGCCAGCAACTCTCGGCCCGAGGGAACCGGGGAGCTGTTTTTT. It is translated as CASNSRPEGTGELFF.

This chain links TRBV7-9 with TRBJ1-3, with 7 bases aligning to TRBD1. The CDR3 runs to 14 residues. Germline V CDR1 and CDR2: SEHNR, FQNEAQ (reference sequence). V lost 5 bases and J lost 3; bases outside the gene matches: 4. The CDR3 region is CASSTTGVGNTIYF. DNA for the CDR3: TGTGCCAGCAGCACCACAGGGGTTGGAAACACCATATATTTT.

This CDR3 reads CASSSPAGGRNTQYF. CDR3 bases: TGTGCCAGCAGTTCCCCAGCGGGAGGCCGTAATACGCAGTATTTT. This chain links TRBV6-2 or TRBV6-3 with TRBJ2-3; TRBD2 agrees at 9 bases. J was trimmed by 7 bases and V by 4 bases; bases with no gene match: 9. In germline, CDR1 is MNHEY, CDR2 SVGEGT. This CDR3 has 15 residues.

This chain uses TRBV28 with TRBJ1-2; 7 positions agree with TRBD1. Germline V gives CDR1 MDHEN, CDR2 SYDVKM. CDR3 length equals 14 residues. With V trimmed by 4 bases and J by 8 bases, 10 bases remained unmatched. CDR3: CASSSAYRGAGYTF. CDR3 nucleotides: TGTGCCAGCAGTTCAGCCTACAGGGGCGCGGGCTACACCTTC.

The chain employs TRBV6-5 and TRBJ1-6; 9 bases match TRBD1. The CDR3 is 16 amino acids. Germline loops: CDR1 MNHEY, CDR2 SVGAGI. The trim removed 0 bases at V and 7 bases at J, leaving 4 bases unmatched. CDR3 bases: TGTGCCAGCAGTTACTCCCCGGGACAGGGAAATTCACCCCTCCACTTT. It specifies CASSYSPGQGNSPLHF.

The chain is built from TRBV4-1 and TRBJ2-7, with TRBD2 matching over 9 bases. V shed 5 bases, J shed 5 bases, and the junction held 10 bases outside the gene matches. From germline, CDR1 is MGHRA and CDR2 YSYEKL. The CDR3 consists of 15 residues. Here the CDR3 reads CASSSSGSNGDEQYF. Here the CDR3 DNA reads TGCGCCAGCAGCAGTAGCGGGAGTAACGGGGACGAGCAGTACTTC.

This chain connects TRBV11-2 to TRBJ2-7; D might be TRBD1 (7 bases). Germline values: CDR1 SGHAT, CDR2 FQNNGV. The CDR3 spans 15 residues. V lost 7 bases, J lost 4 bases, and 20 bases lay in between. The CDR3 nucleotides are TGTGCCAGCATAATCTCGGGCAGGGGGGCTTACGAGCAGTACTTC. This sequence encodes CASIISGRGAYEQYF.

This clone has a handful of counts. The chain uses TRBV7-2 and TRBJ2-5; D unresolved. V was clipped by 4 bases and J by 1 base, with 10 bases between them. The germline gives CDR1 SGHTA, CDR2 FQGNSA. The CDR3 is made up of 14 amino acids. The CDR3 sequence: CASSSRHRQETQYF. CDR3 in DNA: TGTGCCAGCAGCTCCAGACACCGCCAAGAGACCCAGTACTTC.

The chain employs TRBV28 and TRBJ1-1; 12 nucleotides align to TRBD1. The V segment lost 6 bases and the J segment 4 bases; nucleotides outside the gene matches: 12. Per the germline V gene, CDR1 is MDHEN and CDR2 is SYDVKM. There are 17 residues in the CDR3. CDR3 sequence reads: CASSPGQGAFLRTEAFF. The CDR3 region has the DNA TGTGCCAGCAGCCCGGGACAGGGGGCCTTTCTTCGCACTGAAGCTTTCTTT.

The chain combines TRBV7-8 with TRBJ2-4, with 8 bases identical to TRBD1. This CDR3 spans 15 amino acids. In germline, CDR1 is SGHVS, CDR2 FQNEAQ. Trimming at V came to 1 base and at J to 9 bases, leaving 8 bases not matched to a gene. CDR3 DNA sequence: TGTGCCAGCAGCTTAGTAGCCAGGGGGCAGGGCATTCAGTACTTC. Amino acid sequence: CASSLVARGQGIQYF.

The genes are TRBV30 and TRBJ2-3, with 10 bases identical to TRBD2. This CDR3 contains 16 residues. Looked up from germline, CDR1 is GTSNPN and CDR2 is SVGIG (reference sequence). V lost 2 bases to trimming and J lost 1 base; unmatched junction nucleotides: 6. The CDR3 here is CAWSRWLAGGTDTQYF. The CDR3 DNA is TGTGCCTGGAGTCGCTGGCTAGCGGGAGGCACAGATACGCAGTATTTT.

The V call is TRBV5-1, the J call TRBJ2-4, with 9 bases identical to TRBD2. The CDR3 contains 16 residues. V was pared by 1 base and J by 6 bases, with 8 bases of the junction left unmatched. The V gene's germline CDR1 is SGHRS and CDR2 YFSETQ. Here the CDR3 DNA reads TGCGCCAGCAGCTTGACTAGCGGGTCTGCCCCAAACATTCAGTACTTC. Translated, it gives CASSLTSGSAPNIQYF.

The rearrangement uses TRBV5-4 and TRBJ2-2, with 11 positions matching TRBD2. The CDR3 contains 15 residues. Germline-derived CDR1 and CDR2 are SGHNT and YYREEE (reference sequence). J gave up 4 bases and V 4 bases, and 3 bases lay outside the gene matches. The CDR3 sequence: CASSTGLAGTGELFF. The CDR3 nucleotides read TGTGCCAGCAGCACCGGACTAGCGGGCACCGGGGAGCTGTTTTTT.

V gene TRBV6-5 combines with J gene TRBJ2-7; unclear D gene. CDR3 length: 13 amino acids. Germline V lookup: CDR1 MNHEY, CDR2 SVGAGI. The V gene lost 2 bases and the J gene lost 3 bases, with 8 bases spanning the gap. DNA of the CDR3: TGTGCCAGCAGTTACACGGAGAACTACGAGCAGTACTTC. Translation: CASSYTENYEQYF.

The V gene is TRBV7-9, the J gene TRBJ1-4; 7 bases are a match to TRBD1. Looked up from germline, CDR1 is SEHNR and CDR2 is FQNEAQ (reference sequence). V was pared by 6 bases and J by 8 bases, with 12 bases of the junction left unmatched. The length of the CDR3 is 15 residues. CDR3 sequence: CASSNTRGLSEKLFF. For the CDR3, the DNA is TGTGCCAGCAGTAACACCAGGGGGTTGTCGGAAAAACTGTTTTTT.

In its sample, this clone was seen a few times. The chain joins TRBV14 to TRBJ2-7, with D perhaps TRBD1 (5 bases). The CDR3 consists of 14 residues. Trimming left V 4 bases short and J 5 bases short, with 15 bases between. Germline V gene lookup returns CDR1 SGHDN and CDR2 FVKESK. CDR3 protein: CASSPFSGFHEQYF. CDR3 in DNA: TGTGCCAGCAGCCCCTTCTCAGGGTTCCACGAGCAGTACTTC.

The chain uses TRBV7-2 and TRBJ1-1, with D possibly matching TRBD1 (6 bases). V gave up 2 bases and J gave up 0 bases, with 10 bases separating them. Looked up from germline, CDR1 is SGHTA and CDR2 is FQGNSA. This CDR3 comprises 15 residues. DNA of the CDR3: TGTGCCAGCAGCTTATTTACAGGGTTGAACACTGAAGCTTTCTTT. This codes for CASSLFTGLNTEAFF.

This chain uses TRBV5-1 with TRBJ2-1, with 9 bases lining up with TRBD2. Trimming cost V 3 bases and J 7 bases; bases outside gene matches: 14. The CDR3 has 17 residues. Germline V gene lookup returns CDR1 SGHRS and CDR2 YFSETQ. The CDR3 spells CASSYTVVAGAVNEQFF. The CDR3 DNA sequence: TGCGCCAGCAGCTACACGGTGGTAGCGGGAGCCGTAAATGAGCAGTTCTTC.